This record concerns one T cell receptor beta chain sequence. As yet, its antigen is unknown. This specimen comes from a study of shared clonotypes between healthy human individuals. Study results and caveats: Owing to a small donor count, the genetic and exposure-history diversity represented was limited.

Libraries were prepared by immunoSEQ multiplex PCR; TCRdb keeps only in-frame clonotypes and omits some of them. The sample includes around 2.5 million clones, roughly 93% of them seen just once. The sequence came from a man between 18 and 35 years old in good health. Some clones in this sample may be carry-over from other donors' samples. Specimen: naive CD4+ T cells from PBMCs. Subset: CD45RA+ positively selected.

The CDR3 sequence: CASSLEPGQGTGELFF. Written as DNA, the CDR3 is TGCGCCAGCAGCTTGGAACCGGGACAGGGAACCGGGGAGCTGTTTTTT. The gene calls are TRBV5-1 and TRBJ2-2; 9 bases agree with TRBD1. V was pared by 0 bases and J by 5 bases, with 5 bases of the junction left unmatched. The CDR3 is made up of 16 amino acids. Germline V gene data show CDR1 as SGHRS and CDR2 as YFSETQ. Looking up the rest from reference TRBV5-1 and TRBJ2-2 gives the full variable domain: KAGVTQTPRYLIKTRGQQVTLSCSPISGHRSVSWYQQTPGQGLQFLFEYFSETQRNKGNFPGRFSGRQFSNSRSEMNVSTLELGDSALYLCASSLEPGQGTGELFFGEGSRLTVL.